The rows below give T cell receptor beta chains drawn from one sample of a study of T cell repertoires in cytomegalovirus infection. What these receptors recognize is not known. TCRdb recomputed calls from the reads with MiXCR, one row per CDR3 protein. The top ten clones hold roughly 50% of a sample with some 560,000 distinct CDR3 sequences, around 40% of them seen once. Source: cultured PBMCs, taken from culture after CMV antigen stimulation. These receptors all stem from a human donor in good health (CMV status not recorded). Some clones in this sample may be carry-over from other donors' samples. Both conserved end residues are part of each CDR3.

TRBJ1-1,TRBV20-1,17,CSARGSGTGPLGSEAFF
TRBJ1-1,TRBV11-2,14,CASSRLVGAGQAFF
TRBJ2-1,TRBV2,13,CASINRGYNEQFF
TRBJ1-5,TRBV19,13,CAIQGSLNQPQHF
TRBJ1-2,TRBV19,13,CASRNTEGYGYTF
TRBJ2-6,TRBV19,19,CASSALRDRAVSGANVLTF
TRBJ2-4,TRBV4-1,18,CASSQGPQTGLAKNIQYF
TRBJ1-2,TRBV29-1,12,CSVDQGSYGYTF
TRBJ2-5,TRBV7-2,15,CASSLIPRGRETQYF
TRBJ2-7,TRBV7-6,16,CASSHAQGPSSYEQYF
TRBJ2-3,TRBV6-1,20,CASSNGWVWGMSRGPDTQYF
TRBJ1-4,TRBV7-2,15,CASSVGGRSNEKLFF
TRBJ2-1,TRBV7-8,18,CASSLGHLARRAHNEQFF
TRBJ2-5,TRBV7-8,14,CASSLAPSRETQYF
TRBJ2-7,TRBV12-3/TRBV12-4,15,CASSFASGRAYEQYF
TRBJ1-2,TRBV2,12,CASDREGYGYTF
TRBJ1-2,TRBV28,13,CASAPELFDGYTF
TRBJ2-3,TRBV2,13,CASNGQTPDTQYF
TRBJ1-5,TRBV19,14,CASSIVGDTQPQHF
TRBJ1-1,TRBV25-1,13,CASSESGTQEAFF
TRBJ2-3,TRBV7-9,15,CASSQARGAEYTQYF
TRBJ1-4,TRBV7-9,18,CASSLGSAASLLPEKLFF
TRBJ2-3,TRBV7-6,16,CASSSNRDFNTDTQYF
TRBJ2-3,TRBV15,14,CATSRDRGYHTQYF
TRBJ2-1,TRBV20-1,15,CSARPGGGGYNEQFF
TRBJ1-5,TRBV6-2/TRBV6-3,16,CASSSGTGWRNQPQHF
TRBJ2-3,TRBV7-2,15,CASTTVALSIDTQYF
TRBJ2-1,TRBV7-4,16,CASSLAGGRDYNEQFF
TRBJ1-5,TRBV20-1,12,CSARGNGMPQHF
TRBJ2-3,TRBV4-2,20,CASSQDIAGTGVFVTDTQYF
TRBJ1-3,TRBV12-3/TRBV12-4,16,CASRPPRLSSGNTIYF
TRBJ2-1,TRBV4-1,16,CASSQVTGSSYNEQFF
TRBJ2-1,TRBV20-1,14,CSARRRLATNEQFF
TRBJ2-7,TRBV9,15,CASSVEPGGRDEQYF
TRBJ2-6,TRBV7-2,16,CASSLVGLPGANVLTF
TRBJ1-4,TRBV5-3,14,CARTLGGANEKLFF
TRBJ2-1,TRBV7-2,16,CASRVRPGSSYNEQFF
TRBJ1-5,TRBV28,17,CASSGGGGQGGNQPQHF
TRBJ2-7,TRBV11-2,14,CASSPGTADYEQYF
TRBJ2-1,TRBV6-1,15,CASSEGTGAYNEQFF
TRBJ1-6,TRBV20-1,14,CSAGSRQGRRTLHF
TRBJ2-3,TRBV7-2,16,CASRDVAGGSPDTQYF
TRBJ2-5,TRBV12-3/TRBV12-4,15,CASSPDSGREETQYF
TRBJ2-1,TRBV4-1,16,CASSPGVGVGAYEQFF
TRBJ2-7,TRBV20-1,12,CSVRTSFGEQYF
TRBJ1-5,TRBV27,14,CASRLAGINQPQHF
TRBJ2-4,TRBV20-1,14,CSAGTRWGGNIQYF
TRBJ1-2,TRBV7-2,14,CASSRSQGDDGYTF
TRBJ1-5,TRBV6-6,14,CATTGQGVGQPQHF
TRBJ2-3,TRBV12-3/TRBV12-4,17,CASSANPGTGDLDTQYF
TRBJ2-1,TRBV24-1,17,CATSDFGQESSYNEQFF
TRBJ2-1,TRBV11-3,14,CASSHGDPENEQFF
TRBJ2-7,TRBV7-2,14,CASSLVWSTYEQYF
TRBJ1-1,TRBV10-3,15,CAISVRTAANTEAFF
TRBJ2-1,TRBV7-2,15,CASSRTREGANEQFF